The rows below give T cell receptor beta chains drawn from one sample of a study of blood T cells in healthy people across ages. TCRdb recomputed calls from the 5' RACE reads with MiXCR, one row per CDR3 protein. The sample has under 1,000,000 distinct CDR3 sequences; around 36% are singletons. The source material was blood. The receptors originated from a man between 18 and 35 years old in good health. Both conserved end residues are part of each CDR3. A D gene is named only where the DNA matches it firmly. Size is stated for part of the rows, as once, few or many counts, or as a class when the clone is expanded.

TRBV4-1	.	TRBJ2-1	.	TGCGCCAGCAGCCAAGTAGGGCCCAATGAGCAGTTCTTC	CASSQVGPNEQFF
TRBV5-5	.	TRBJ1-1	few	TGTGCCAGCAGCTTGAAGGCTGAAGCTTTCTTT	CASSLKAEAFF
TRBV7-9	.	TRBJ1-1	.	TGTGCCAGCAGCTTAGTCCAGGGGATAGCTTTCTTT	CASSLVQGIAFF
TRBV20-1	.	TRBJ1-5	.	TGCAGTGCTAGAGATCGGCAGGGAAAATATAGCAATCAGCCCCAGCATTTT	CSARDRQGKYSNQPQHF
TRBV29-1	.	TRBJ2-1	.	TGCAGCGTTGAAACGGTGGGAGAGTTAGCGATATCCTACAATGAGCAGTTCTTC	CSVETVGELAISYNEQFF
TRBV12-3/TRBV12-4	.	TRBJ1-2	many	TGTGCCAGCCGAAAGGGGGGAAGCTATGGCTACACCTTC	CASRKGGSYGYTF
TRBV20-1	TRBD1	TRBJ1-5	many	TGCAGTGCTAGTAGAGGGGGCCGTTCGTCGGGGCCCCAGCATTTT	CSASRGGRSSGPQHF
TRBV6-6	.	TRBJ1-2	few	TGTGCCAGCAGCCCGACCGACTCTTATAACTATGGCTACACCTTC	CASSPTDSYNYGYTF
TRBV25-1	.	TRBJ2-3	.	TGTGCCAGCAGTTGGAGGCCCACAGATACGCAGTATTTT	CASSWRPTDTQYF
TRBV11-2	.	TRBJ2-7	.	TGTGCCAGCAGCTTAGATCGGGACGGGGGCCTCTCCTACAATGAGCAGTACTTC	CASSLDRDGGLSYNEQYF
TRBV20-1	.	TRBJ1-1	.	TGCAGTGCCCCGACAGGACCAAACACTGAAGCTTTCTTT	CSAPTGPNTEAFF
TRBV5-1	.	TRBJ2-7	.	TGCGCCAGCAGCGTGTCGGCCAGAAACTACGAGCAGTACTTC	CASSVSARNYEQYF
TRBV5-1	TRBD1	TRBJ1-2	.	TGCGCCAGCAGCTTGGGGGTGACAGGGGGTGGCTACACCTTC	CASSLGVTGGGYTF
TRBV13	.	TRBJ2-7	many	TGTGCCAGCAGCCCGTGGACGGCATCCTACGAGCAGTACTTC	CASSPWTASYEQYF
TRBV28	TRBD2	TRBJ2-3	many	TGTGCCAGCAGTTCTAGCGGGGGGACCGCAGATACGCAGTATTTT	CASSSSGGTADTQYF
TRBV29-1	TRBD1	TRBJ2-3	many	TGCAGCGTTGGGACAGGGGAAATCACAGATACGCAGTATTTT	CSVGTGEITDTQYF
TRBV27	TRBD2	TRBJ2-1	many	TGTGCCAGCAGTTTCCTCCTCCTCAGCGGGGGGGCACACAATGAGCAGTTCTTC	CASSFLLLSGGAHNEQFF
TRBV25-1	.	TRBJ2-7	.	TGTGTCAGCAGCCCCGGAAACGAGCAGTACTTC	CVSSPGNEQYF
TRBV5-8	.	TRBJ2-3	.	TGTGCCAGCAGCTTGGCCCTACCGGGAGTTGATACGCAGTATTTT	CASSLALPGVDTQYF
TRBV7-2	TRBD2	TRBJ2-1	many	TGTGCCAGCAGCTCCCGGACTAGCGGGGGGAATGAGCAGTTCTTC	CASSSRTSGGNEQFF
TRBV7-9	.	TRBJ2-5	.	TGTGCCAGCAGTTCCCTGGGGGTTATGCATGAGCAGTACTTC	CASSSLGVMHEQYF
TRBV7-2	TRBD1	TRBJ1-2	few	TGTGCCAGCAGCCCTCCAAGGACAGAAGGGGGCTACTATGGCTACACCTTC	CASSPPRTEGGYYGYTF
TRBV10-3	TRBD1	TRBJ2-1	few	TGTGCCATCAGTGAGTCGCCGGGACAGGGGGCGGGCAATGAGCAGTTCTTC	CAISESPGQGAGNEQFF
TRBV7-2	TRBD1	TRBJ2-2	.	TGTGCCACCCGACAGGGGCCCACCGGGGAGCTGTTTTTT	CATRQGPTGELFF
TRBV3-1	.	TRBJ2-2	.	TGTGCCAGCAGCGTCGAGACGCTTACGAACACCGGGGAGCTGTTTTTT	CASSVETLTNTGELFF
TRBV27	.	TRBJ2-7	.	TGTGCCAGCAGTCCCCTTATTGCTCAGGGACCTTTTTACGAGCAGTACTTC	CASSPLIAQGPFYEQYF
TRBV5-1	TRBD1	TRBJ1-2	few	TGCGCCAGCGGGACAGAAAGGGGCGGCTACACCTTC	CASGTERGGYTF
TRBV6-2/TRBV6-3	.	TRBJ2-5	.	TGTGCCAGCACCATCCTAGGAGAGACCCAGTACTTC	CASTILGETQYF
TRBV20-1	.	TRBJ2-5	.	TGCAGTGCTAGAAGTCAGGGGTGGGAGACCCAGTACTTC	CSARSQGWETQYF
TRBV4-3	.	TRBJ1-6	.	TGCGCCAGCAGCCCAGAATTGGACTCGGGAGATTCACCCCTCCACTTT	CASSPELDSGDSPLHF
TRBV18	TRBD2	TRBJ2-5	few	TGTGCCAGCTCATCGGGACTACCGGAGACCCAGTACTTC	CASSSGLPETQYF
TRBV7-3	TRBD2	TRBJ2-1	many	TGTGCCAGCAGCTTAGCGGGGGGGATTCATGGCAATGAGCAGTTCTTC	CASSLAGGIHGNEQFF
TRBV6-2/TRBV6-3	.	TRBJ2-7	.	TGTGCCAGCAGTTACTCGAGGGGGGGAAATTACGAGCAGTACTTC	CASSYSRGGNYEQYF
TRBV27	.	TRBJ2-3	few	TGTGCCAGCAGAAGACGGGAGAGCACAGATACGCAGTATTTT	CASRRRESTDTQYF
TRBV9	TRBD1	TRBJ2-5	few	TGTGCCAGCAGCGACGACAGGGTCGATGAGCAGTACTTC	CASSDDRVDEQYF
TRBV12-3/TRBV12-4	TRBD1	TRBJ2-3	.	TGTGCCAGCAGGAGGGGACAGGGGATATTAGATGCGCAGTATTTT	CASRRGQGILDAQYF
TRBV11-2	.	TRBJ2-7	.	TGTGCCAGCAGCTTCCTAGACAGGGCTGGGACTCCTGTGACCTACAATGAGCAGTACTTC	CASSFLDRAGTPVTYNEQYF
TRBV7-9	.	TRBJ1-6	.	TGTGCCAGCAGCTTAGGTTGGGGAATTAAAGATTCACCCCTCCACTTT	CASSLGWGIKDSPLHF
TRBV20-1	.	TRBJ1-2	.	TGCAGAAGGGGAGGGTCATATGGCTACACTTTC	CRRGGSYGYTF
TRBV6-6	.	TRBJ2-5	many	TGTGCCAGCACACCAGGAGGGGGGCCGTCTTTGGGGACCCAGTACTTC	CASTPGGGPSLGTQYF
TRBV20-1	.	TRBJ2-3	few	TGCAGTGCTAGTAGGGGGGGGGCCTATACAGATACGCAGTATTTT	CSASRGGAYTDTQYF
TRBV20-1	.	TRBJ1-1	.	TGCAGTGCTAGGCCCGTCCGAGCTGAAGCTTTCTTT	CSARPVRAEAFF